Listed below are T cell receptor beta chains from one sample, sequenced in a study of identical twins. MiXCR, applied by TCRdb to the 5' RACE reads, yields one record per CDR3 protein. The sample holds 400,000 to 500,000 distinct CDR3 sequences, approximately 18% seen once. Specimen: naive T cells sorted from blood. Source of these receptors: a man aged 50 to 59 in good health. The CDR3 runs from the conserved cysteine through the conserved F or W. Each record gives: D gene, V gene, clone size, J gene, CDR3 protein, CDR3 DNA. D genes are given only for firm matches. Clone sizes are given selectively: once, few, many, or a class where the clone is expanded.

D: NA; V: TRBV20-1; size: few; J: TRBJ1-2; CDR3: CSAGGRISMGYTF; DNA: TGCAGTGCTGGGGGACGTATCTCTATGGGCTACACCTTC
D: TRBD1; V: TRBV10-3; size: NA; J: TRBJ2-3; CDR3: CAIRGQGSSTDTQYF; DNA: TGTGCCATCAGGGGACAGGGGTCTAGCACAGATACGCAGTATTTT
D: TRBD2; V: TRBV28; size: few; J: TRBJ2-3; CDR3: CASSLTLAGAVSDTQYF; DNA: TGTGCCAGCAGTTTAACCCTAGCGGGGGCTGTTTCAGATACGCAGTATTTT
D: NA; V: TRBV6-1; size: NA; J: TRBJ2-7; CDR3: CASSLIRDSRWEQYF; DNA: TGTGCCAGCAGTCTTATCCGGGACTCTCGGTGGGAGCAGTACTTC
D: NA; V: TRBV5-6; size: many; J: TRBJ2-7; CDR3: CASSLAGENYEQYF; DNA: TGTGCCAGCAGCTTGGCAGGGGAGAACTACGAGCAGTACTTC
D: NA; V: TRBV28; size: once; J: TRBJ1-5; CDR3: CASSFMEAQHF; DNA: TGTGCCAGCAGTTTCATGGAAGCCCAGCATTTT
D: TRBD2; V: TRBV7-2; size: NA; J: TRBJ2-5; CDR3: CASSSYPAGTGETQYF; DNA: TGTGCCAGCAGCTCTTACCCAGCGGGAACGGGAGAGACCCAGTACTTC
D: TRBD1; V: TRBV12-3/TRBV12-4; size: many; J: TRBJ1-5; CDR3: CASSLGTGPYSNQPQHF; DNA: TGTGCCAGCAGCTTAGGGACAGGGCCCTATAGCAATCAGCCCCAGCATTTT
D: TRBD1; V: TRBV29-1; size: few; J: TRBJ2-3; CDR3: CSVETGGSDTQYF; DNA: TGCAGCGTTGAGACAGGGGGCTCAGATACGCAGTATTTT
D: TRBD2; V: TRBV7-2; size: NA; J: TRBJ2-3; CDR3: CASSWGLAGGQGTQYF; DNA: TGTGCCAGCAGCTGGGGACTAGCGGGGGGCCAGGGAACGCAGTATTTT
D: TRBD1; V: TRBV5-1; size: many; J: TRBJ1-1; CDR3: CASRSGTGFDTEAFF; DNA: TGCGCCAGCAGATCCGGGACAGGGTTCGACACTGAAGCTTTCTTT
D: TRBD1; V: TRBV6-1; size: NA; J: TRBJ1-3; CDR3: CASKRQGRGGNTIYF; DNA: TGTGCCAGCAAAAGACAGGGGAGGGGTGGAAACACCATATATTTT